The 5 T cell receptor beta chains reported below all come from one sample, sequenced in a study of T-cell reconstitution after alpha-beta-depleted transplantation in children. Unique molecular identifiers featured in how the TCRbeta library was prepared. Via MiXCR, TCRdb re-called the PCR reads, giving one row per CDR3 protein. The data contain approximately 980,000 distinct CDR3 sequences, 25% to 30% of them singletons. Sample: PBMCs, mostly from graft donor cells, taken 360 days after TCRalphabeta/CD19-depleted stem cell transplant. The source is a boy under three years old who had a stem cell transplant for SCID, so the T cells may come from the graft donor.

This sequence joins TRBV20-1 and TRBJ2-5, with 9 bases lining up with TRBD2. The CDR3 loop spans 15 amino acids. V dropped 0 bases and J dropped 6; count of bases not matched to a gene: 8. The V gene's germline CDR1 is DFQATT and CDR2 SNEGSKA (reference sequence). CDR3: CSAREGSGGIKTQYF. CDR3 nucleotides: TGCAGTGCTAGAGAGGGGAGCGGGGGGATAAAGACCCAGTACTTC.

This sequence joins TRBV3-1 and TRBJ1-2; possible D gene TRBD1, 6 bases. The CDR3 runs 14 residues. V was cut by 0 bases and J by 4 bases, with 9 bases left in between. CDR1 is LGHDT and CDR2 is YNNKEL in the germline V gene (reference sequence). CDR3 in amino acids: CASSQDGGAYGYTF. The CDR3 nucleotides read TGTGCCAGCAGCCAAGATGGGGGGGCCTATGGCTACACCTTC. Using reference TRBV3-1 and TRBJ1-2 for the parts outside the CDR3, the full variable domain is DTAVSQTPKYLVTQMGNDKSIKCEQNLGHDTMYWYKQDSKKFLKIMFSYNNKELIINETVPNRFSPKSPDKAHLNLHINSLELGDSAVYFCASSQDGGAYGYTFGSGTRLTVV.

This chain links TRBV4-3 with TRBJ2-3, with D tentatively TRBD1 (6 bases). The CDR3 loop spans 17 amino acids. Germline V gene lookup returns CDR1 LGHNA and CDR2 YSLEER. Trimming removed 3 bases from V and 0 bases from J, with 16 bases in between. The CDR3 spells CASSQDGTYSSTDTQYF. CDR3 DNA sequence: TGCGCCAGCAGCCAGGACGGGACATACTCTAGCACAGATACGCAGTATTTT.

Here the CDR3 DNA reads TGTGCCAGCAGCGAAATTCCGGGGGTATGGCAGTACTTC. Protein: CASSEIPGVWQYF. The J gene is TRBJ2-7, the V gene TRBV11-2; D is possibly TRBD2 (6 bases). V shed 5 bases and J shed 9 bases, with 17 bases lying between them. CDR1 SGHAT and CDR2 FQNNGV come from the germline V gene. The CDR3 spans 13 residues.

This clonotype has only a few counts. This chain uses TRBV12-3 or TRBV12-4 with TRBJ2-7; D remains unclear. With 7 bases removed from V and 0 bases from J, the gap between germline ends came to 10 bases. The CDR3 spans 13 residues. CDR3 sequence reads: CASKGPYSYEQYF. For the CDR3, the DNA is TGTGCCAGCAAGGGCCCCTACTCCTACGAGCAGTACTTC.